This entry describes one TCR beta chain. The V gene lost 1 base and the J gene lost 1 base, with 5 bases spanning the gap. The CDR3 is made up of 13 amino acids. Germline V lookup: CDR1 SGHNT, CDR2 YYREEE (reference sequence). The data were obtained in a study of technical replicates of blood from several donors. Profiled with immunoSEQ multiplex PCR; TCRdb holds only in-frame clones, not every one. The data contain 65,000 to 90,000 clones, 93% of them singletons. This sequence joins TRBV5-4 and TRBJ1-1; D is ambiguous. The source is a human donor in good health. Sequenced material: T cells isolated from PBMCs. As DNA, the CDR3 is TGTGCCAGCAGCTTGTTGGCGAACACTGAAGCTTTCTTT. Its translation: CASSLLANTEAFF.